This T cell receptor beta chain was recorded in a study of CD8+CD57+ T cells in acquired aplastic anemia. Study-wide results and limits: Common to patients and controls were about 31 CD8+ CDR3 sequences.

On this clonotype: The target antigen is unknown.

Profiling that covered TCR beta VDJ and CDR3 relied on genomic DNA as its template. TCRdb recomputed calls from the reads with MiXCR, one row per CDR3 protein. The sample comprises 150,000 to 200,000 distinct CDR3 sequences, around half of which are singletons, and about 1.7% rests with the top ten. Trimming stripped 6 bases from V and 5 bases from J, with 5 bases between. This CDR3 comprises 11 residues. Looked up from germline, CDR1 is SEHNR and CDR2 is FQNEAQ (reference sequence). All sequencing subjects had displayed CD8+CD57+ cell expansion on flow cytometry. Patients had not yet gotten any therapy when their blood was taken for sampling.

The rearrangement uses TRBV7-9 and TRBJ2-1; D ambiguous. The TCR was taken from a human donor with aplastic anemia. Sequencing was carried out using sorted CD4+, CD8+, or CD8+CD57+ T cells (not recorded which) from PBMCs. CDR3 nucleotides: TGTGCCAGCAGATCAAACAATGAGCAGTTCTTC. Its translation is CASRSNNEQFF.